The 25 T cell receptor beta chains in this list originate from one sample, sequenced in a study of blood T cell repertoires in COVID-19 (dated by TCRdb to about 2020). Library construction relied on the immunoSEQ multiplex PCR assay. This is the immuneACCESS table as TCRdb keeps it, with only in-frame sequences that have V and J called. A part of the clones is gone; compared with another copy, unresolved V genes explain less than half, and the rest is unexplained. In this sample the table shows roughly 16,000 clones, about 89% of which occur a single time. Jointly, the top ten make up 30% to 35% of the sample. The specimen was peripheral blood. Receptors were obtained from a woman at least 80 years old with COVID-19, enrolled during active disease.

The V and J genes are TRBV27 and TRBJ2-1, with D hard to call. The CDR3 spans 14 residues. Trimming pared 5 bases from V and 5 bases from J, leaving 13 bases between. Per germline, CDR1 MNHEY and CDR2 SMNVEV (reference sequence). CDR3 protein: CASSRSGPHNEQFF. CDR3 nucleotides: TGTGCCAGCAGTCGCTCGGGTCCCCACAATGAGCAGTTCTTC.

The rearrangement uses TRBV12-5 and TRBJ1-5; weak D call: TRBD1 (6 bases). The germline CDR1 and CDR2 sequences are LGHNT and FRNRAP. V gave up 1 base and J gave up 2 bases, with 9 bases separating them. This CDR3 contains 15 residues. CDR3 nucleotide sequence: TGTGCTAGTGGTTTGGAAGGGGGAGGCAATCAGCCCCAGCATTTT. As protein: CASGLEGGGNQPQHF.

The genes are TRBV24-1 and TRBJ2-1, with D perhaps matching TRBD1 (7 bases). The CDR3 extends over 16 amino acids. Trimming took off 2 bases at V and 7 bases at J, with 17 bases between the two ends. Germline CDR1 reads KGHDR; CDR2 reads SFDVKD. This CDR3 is CATSDSGAGGRNEQFF. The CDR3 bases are TGTGCCACCAGTGATTCCGGGGCAGGGGGGAGGAATGAGCAGTTCTTC.

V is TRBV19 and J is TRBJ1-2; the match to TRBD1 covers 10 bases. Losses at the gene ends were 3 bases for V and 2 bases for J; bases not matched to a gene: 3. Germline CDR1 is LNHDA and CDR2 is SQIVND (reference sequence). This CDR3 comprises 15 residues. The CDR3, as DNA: TGTGCCAGTAGTATTGGGGGACAGGGGAACTATGGCTACACCTTC. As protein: CASSIGGQGNYGYTF.

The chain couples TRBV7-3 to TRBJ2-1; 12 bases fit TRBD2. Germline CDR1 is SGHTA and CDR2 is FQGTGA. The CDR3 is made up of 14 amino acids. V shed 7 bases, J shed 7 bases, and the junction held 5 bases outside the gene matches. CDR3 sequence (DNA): TGTGCCAGCACTCTAGCGGGAGGGCCTAATGAGCAGTTCTTC. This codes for CASTLAGGPNEQFF.

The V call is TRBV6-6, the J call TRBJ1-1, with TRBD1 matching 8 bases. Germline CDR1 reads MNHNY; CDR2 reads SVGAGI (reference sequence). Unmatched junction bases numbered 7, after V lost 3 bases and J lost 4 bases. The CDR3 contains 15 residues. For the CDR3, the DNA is TGTGCCAGCAGTTATCGTGACAGGGGCGGCACTGAAGCTTTCTTT. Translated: CASSYRDRGGTEAFF.

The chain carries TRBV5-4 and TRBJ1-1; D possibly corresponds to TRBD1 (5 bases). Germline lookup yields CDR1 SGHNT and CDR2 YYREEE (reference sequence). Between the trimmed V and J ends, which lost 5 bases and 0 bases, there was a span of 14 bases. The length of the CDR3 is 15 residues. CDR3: CASSLRQFMNTEAFF. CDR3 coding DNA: TGTGCCAGCAGTCTAAGACAGTTTATGAACACTGAAGCTTTCTTT.

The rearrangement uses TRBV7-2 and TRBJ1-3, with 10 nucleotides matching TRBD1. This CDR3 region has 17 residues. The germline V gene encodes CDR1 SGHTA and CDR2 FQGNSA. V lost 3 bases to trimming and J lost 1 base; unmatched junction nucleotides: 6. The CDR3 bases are TGTGCCAGCAGCTTCGGACAGGGGGTGGGGTCTGGAAACACCATATATTTT. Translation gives CASSFGQGVGSGNTIYF.

As DNA, the CDR3 is TGTGCCAGCAGTTATACTAGAGCCGGGGAGCTGTTTTTT. Translated: CASSYTRAGELFF. The chain uses TRBV6-2 or TRBV6-3 and TRBJ2-2, with a weak D call TRBD2 (5 bases). The V gene's germline CDR1 is MNHEY and CDR2 SVGEGT. The CDR3 is 13 residues long. V lost 3 bases to trimming and J lost 6 bases, with 8 bases between them.

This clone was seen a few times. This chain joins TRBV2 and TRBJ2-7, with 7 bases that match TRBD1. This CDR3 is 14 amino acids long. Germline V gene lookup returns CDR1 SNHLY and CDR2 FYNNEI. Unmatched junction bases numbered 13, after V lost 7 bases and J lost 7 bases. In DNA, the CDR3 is TGTGCCAGCAAAAGGACAGGCTCCTTGGGGGAGCAGTACTTC. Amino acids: CASKRTGSLGEQYF.

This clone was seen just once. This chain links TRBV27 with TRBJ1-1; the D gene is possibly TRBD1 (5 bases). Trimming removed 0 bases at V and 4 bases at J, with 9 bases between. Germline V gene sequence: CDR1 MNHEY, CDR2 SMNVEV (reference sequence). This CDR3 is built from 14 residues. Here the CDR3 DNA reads TGTGCCAGCAGTTTATCGTGGAGGGGCACTGAAGCTTTCTTT. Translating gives CASSLSWRGTEAFF.

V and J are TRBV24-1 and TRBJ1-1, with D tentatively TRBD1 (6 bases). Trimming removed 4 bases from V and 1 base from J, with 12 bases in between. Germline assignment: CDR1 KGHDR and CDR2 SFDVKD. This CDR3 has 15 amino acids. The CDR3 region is CATSDPDRPNTEAFF. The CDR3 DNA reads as TGTGCCACCAGTGACCCTGACAGGCCGAACACTGAAGCTTTCTTT.

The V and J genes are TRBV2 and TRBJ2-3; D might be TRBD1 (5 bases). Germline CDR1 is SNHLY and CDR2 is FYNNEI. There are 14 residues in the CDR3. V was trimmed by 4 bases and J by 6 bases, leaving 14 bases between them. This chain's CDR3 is CASSGMSGLDTQYF. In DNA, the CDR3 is TGTGCCAGCAGTGGAATGTCAGGGCTGGATACGCAGTATTTT.

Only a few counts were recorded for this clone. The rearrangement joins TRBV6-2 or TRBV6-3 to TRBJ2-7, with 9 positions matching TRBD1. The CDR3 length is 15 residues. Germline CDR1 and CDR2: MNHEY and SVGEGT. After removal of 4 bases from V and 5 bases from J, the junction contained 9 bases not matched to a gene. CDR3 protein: CASSSPDRGDDEQYF. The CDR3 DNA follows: TGTGCCAGCAGTTCCCCGGACAGGGGAGACGACGAGCAGTACTTC.

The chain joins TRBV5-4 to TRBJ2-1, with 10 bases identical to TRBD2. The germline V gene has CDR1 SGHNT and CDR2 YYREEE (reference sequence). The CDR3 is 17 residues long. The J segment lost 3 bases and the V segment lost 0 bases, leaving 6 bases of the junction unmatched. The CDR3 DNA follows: TGTGCCAGCAGCTTGGGAGTCCTAGCGGGGGTCTACAATGAGCAGTTCTTC. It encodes CASSLGVLAGVYNEQFF.

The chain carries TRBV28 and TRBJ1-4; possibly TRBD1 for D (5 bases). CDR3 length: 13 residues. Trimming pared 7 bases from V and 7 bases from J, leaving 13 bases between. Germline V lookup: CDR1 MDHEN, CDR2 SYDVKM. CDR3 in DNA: TGTGCCAGCAAGGGGTCTAGGGGTGAAAAACTGTTTTTT. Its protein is CASKGSRGEKLFF.

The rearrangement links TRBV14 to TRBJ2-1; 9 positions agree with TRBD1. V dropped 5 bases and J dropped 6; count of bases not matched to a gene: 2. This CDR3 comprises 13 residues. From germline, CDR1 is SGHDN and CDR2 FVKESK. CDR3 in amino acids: CASSTGQGNEQFF. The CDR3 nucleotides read TGTGCCAGCAGCACGGGACAGGGCAATGAGCAGTTCTTC.

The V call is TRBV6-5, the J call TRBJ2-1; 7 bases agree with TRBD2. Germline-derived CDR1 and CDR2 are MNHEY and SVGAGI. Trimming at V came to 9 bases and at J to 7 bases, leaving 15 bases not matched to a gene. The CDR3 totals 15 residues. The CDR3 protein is CASSRLAPLGNEQFF. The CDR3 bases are TGTGCCAGTTCTCGACTAGCCCCTTTGGGGAATGAGCAGTTCTTC.

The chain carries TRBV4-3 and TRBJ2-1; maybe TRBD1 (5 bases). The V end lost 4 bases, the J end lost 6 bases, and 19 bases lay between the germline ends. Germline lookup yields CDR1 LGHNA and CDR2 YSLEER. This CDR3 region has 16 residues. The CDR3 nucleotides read TGCGCCAGCAGCCCAGAGGACACTTCGTACGGCAATGAGCAGTTCTTC. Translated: CASSPEDTSYGNEQFF.

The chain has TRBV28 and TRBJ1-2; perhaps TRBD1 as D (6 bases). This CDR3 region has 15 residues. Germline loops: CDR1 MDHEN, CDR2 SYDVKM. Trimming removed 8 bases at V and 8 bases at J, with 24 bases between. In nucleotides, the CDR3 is TGTGCCAGCTCCAGCAGGGTAACAGGGAATAACGGCTACACCTTC. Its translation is CASSSRVTGNNGYTF.

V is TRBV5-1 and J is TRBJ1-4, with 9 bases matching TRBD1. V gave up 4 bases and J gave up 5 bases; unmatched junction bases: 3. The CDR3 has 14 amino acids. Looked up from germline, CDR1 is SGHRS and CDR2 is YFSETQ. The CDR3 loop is CASSAQGANEKLFF. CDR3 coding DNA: TGCGCCAGCAGCGCACAGGGGGCGAATGAAAAACTGTTTTTT.

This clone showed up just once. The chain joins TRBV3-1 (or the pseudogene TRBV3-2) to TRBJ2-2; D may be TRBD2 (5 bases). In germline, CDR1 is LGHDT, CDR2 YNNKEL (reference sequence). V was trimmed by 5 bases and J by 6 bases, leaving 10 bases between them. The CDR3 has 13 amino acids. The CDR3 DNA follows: TGTGCCAGCAGCATCGCCGGGGCCGGGGAGCTGTTTTTT. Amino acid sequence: CASSIAGAGELFF.

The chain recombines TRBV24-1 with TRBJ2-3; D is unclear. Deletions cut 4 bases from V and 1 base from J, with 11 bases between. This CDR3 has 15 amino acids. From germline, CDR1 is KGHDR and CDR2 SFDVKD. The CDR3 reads CATSEPGSGTDTQYF. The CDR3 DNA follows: TGTGCCACCAGTGAACCAGGCTCAGGCACAGATACGCAGTATTTT.

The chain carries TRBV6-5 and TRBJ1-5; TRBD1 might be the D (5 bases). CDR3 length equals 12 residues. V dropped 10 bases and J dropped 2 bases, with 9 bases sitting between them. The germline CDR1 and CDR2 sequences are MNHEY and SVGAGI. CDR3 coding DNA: TGTGCCACGGGGGGGGGCAATCAGCCCCAGCATTTT. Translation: CATGGGNQPQHF.

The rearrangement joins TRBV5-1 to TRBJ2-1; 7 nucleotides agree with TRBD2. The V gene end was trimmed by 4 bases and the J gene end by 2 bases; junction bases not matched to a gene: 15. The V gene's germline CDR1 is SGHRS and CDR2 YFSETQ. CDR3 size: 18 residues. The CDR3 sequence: CASSPTSTSGGAYNEQFF. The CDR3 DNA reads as TGCGCCAGCAGCCCAACATCAACCAGTGGGGGGGCCTACAATGAGCAGTTCTTC.